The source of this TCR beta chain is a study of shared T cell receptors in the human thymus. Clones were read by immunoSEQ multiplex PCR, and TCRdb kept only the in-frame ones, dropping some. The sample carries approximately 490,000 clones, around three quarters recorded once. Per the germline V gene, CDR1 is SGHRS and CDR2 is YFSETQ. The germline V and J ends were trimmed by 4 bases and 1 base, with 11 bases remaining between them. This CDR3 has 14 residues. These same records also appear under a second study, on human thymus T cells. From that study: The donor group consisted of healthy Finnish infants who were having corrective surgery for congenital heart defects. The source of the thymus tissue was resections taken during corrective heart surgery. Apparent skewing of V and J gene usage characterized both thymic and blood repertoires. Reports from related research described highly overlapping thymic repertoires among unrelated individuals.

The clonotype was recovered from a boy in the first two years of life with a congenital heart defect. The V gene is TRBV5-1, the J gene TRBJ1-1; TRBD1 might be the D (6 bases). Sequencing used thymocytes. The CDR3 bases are TGCGCCAGCAGCCAACAGGGTGGGAACACTGAAGCTTTCTTT. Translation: CASSQQGGNTEAFF.